Here is one TCR beta chain with its context. Only a few counts were recorded for this clonotype. Its specific antigen is unknown. No base quality values were provided; no much bigger clone lies one nucleotide off. All donors were healthy Caucasians. Three pairs of female monozygotic twins, all aged roughly 18 to 29 years, were included in the twin cohort. RNA for TCR libraries was isolated from peripheral blood mononuclear cells. This entry is derived from a study of identical twins (TCRdb year 2016). Broadly, across the study: TCR alpha and beta repertoires from monozygotic twins, unrelated adults of various ages and cord blood were deep-sequenced to test whether fetal clonotypes persist. Replicate twin experiments were performed at different times using different library preparation protocols to rule out contamination. What the authors observed across the whole study: Abundant cord blood beta clonotypes had fewer insertions, young adult naive repertoires showed a similar but weaker trend, and memory repertoires showed no such trend. In monozygotic twins, out-of-frame TCR alpha sharing was systematically underestimated by recombination models, although the models agreed with sharing between unrelated individuals. Because the same donors could not be followed over many years, the conclusions depended on cross-sectional statistical analysis. Compared with coincidental sharing between unrelated individuals, out-of-frame TCR alpha sequences shared between twins showed an excess of sequences with low generation probability. Invariant T cells such as MAIT and iNKT could partly confound zero-insertion analyses, although diverse VJ usage argued against such confounding for most clonotypes. Excess twin sharing in beta out-of-frame sequences was weaker because fewer shared sequences lowered the signal-to-noise ratio.

As encoded in the germline V gene (reference sequence), CDR1 is SEHNR while CDR2 is FQNEAQ. At the junction V is shortened by 3 bases and J by 8 bases, with 14 bases in between. The CDR3 goes from the cysteine to the phenylalanine over 15 residues. This entry keeps only the CDR3 DNA: 45 bases, framed from base 1. Libraries were prepared through 5' RACE. The listed sequencing device is Illumina HiSeq 2000. A universal primer binding site was introduced by template switching, and a unique molecular identifier was present in the final cDNA, enabling accurate counting of TCR cDNA molecules. Specific primers in the conserved constant-segment region were used to synthesize first-strand cDNA for the TCR alpha and beta chains. Each cDNA library was double barcoded, with a SMART-Mk sample barcode plus Illumina barcodes, to control for contamination. TruSeq adapter sequences, together with Illumina sample barcodes, were added in two successive PCR steps. TCR alpha and beta cDNA libraries were sequenced on the Illumina HiSeq platform with custom primers. In the paper's pipeline: MiGEC processed the raw reads to extract unique molecular identifiers, while MiXCR was used to determine the CDR3 positions. Recombination models were inferred per individual with the repgenHMM and IGoR tools using an EM algorithm. The analysis of shared clonotypes was done with the tcR package in R, with sharing normalized by the product of cloneset sizes. Out-of-frame nonproductive sequences were analyzed to study raw recombination free of thymic and clonal selection effects. TCRdb itself trimmed the public reads at Q25 with fastp, ran MiXCR and retained productive beta chains. Duplicate CDR3 protein sequences are folded into a single record with the most common DNA and genes. The V and J calls and clone size are TCRdb's, not the authors'. The sample yields hundreds of thousands of distinct CDR3 sequences; approximately 18% were counted once. Clones ranked in the top ten supply roughly 13% of the sample.

These same data were also listed under a study on T cells expressing NK-cell markers. As the second study states: Eight or nine donors provided sorted CD3+CD56+NKG2C+, CD3+CD56+NKG2C- and CD3+CD56-NKG2C+ T-cell subsets, whose TCR beta-chain repertoires were profiled. Among the eight sequenced donors, only one was HCMV-seronegative, while the other seven were HCMV-seropositive. In several experiments an anti-gammadeltaTCR antibody was added to restrict sorting to alphabetaTCR-expressing T cells. For roughly six donors, the dominant CD3+CD56+NKG2C+ clonotypes were among the top 10 CD8+ clonotypes and accounted for 1.0-7.0% of CD8+ T cells. Those dominant clonotypes were again the most abundant among CD3+CD56-NKG2C+ cells in a handful of donors, at roughly 25-60.1%. Whether the expanded NKG2C-expressing T cell clones were specific for HCMV antigens remained unclear. The study sequenced eight donors, all healthy volunteers chosen at random: three men and five women. HCMV serostatus was determined by detecting HCMV-specific IgG in serum with a commercial ELISA kit. For a handful of donors, bulk peripheral blood T-cell repertoires were also sequenced from unsorted PBMC. MIGEC was used to demultiplex reads and group the reads by UMI, and MiTCR was used to assemble and quantify clonotypes. To exclude erroneous sequences, any TCR cDNA sequence not supported by at least two reads was discarded. The tcR package was used for downstream repertoire analysis, and clonotypes were matched between fractions using CDR3 nucleotide sequence together with V segment. VDJmatch was used to annotate antigen specificity against VDJdb, with one amino acid substitution in CDR3 permitted.

The receptor comes from a young woman in good health. Recombination linked TRBV7-9 to TRBJ1-6; TRBD1 is a weak D gene call, 5 bases matching. The sequenced material came from PBMCs. The DNA is TGTGCCAGCAGCTTTTCAAGCGGGGCGGATTCACCCCTCCACTTT. This gives the protein CASSFSSGADSPLHF. Beyond the CDR3, the reference TRBV7-9 and TRBJ1-6 genes provide the residues; the full variable domain reads: DTGVSQNPRHKITKRGQNVTFRCDPISEHNRLYWYRQTLGQGPEFLTYFQNEAQLEKSRLLSDRFSAERPKGSFSTLEIQRTEQGDSAMYLCASSFSSGADSPLHFGNGTRLTVT.